This TCR beta chain was profiled in a study of T cell changes during pregnancy in multiple sclerosis. Here immunoSEQ multiplex PCR was the method, and the copy in TCRdb shows in-frame clones only, minus some. The sample has around 61,000 clones, under 95% seen once. V was pared by 3 bases and J by 4 bases, with 13 bases between. Germline CDR1 SEHNR, CDR2 FQNEAQ (reference sequence). This CDR3 region has 14 residues. V and J are TRBV7-9 and TRBJ2-7; D is perhaps TRBD2 (5 bases). The specimen was peripheral blood, collected in the third trimester of pregnancy. The receptor was derived from a female donor in good health, enrolled as a control in a pregnancy study. The CDR3 region is CASSLEEAAYEQYF. CDR3 coding DNA: TGTGCCAGCAGCTTGGAGGAGGCAGCTTACGAGCAGTACTTC.